The T cell receptor beta chain under discussion was sequenced for a study of T-cell reconstitution after alpha-beta-depleted transplantation in children. Germline assignment: CDR1 MNHNS and CDR2 SASEGT. The CDR3 is made up of 15 amino acids. V lost 5 bases to trimming and J lost 2 bases, with 16 bases between them. Preparing the TCRbeta library involved the use of unique molecular identifiers. TCRdb reanalysed the PCR reads using MiXCR and keeps one entry per CDR3 protein. This sample has about 500,000 distinct CDR3 sequences, with approximately 32% found just once. The rearrangement uses TRBV6-1 and TRBJ2-7; a possible D gene is TRBD2 (6 bases). Sample: PBMCs from the stem cell graft donor, taken from the stem cell graft. The sequence derives from a human donor who donated a stem cell graft to a child with aplastic anemia. CDR3 loop: CASSLTGLLTYEQYF. The CDR3 region has the DNA TGTGCCAGCAGTCTTACGGGACTTCTGACCTACGAGCAGTACTTC.